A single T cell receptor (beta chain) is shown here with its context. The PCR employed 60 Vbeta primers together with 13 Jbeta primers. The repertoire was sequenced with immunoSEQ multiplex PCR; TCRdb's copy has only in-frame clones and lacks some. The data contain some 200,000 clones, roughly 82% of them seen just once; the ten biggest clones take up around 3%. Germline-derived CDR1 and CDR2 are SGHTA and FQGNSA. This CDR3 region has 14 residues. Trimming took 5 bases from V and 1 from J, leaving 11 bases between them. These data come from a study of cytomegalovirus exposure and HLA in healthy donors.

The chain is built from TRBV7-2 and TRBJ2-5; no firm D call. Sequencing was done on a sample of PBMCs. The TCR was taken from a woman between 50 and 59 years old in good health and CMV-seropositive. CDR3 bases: TGTGCCAGCAGCCGCGCGGCAGCCCAAGAGACCCAGTACTTC. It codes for CASSRAAAQETQYF.